The entry that follows covers one T cell receptor (beta chain) sequence. Its specificity is not known. The data stem from a study of shared clonotypes between healthy human individuals. Across the whole study: Aged between 18 and 49, the donors were a couple of women and a few men.

Naive CD45RA+ and memory CD45RA-negative subsets were split from CD4+ cells. Sorted-subset replicate PCR reactions were performed with approximately 190 ng DNA, corresponding to roughly 31,000 T cell genomes. Using immunoSEQ multiplex PCR, the repertoire was profiled, and TCRdb retains in-frame clones only, with some absent. The sample comprises 2.5 million or so clones, approximately 92% of which are singletons, and 0.13% to 0.15% rests with the top ten. General study points: Shared clonotypes: approximately 4.5% naive CD4, around 4% naive CD8, about 2.5% memory CD4, 0.4% to 0.5% memory CD8.

Per germline, CDR1 LNHDA and CDR2 SQIVND (reference sequence). This CDR3 is built from 15 residues. Trimming removed 7 bases from V and 1 base from J, with 15 bases in between. Sequenced input: naive CD4+ T cells sorted from blood. Subset described: CD45RA+ positively selected. The receptor was isolated from a man aged 18-30 years in good health. The V gene is TRBV19, the J gene TRBJ2-3, with no clear D. The CDR3 region is CASNDRRTGTDTQYF. The DNA for the CDR3 is TGTGCCAGTAACGATAGAAGAACGGGCACAGATACGCAGTATTTT. Drawing the rest from reference TRBV19 and TRBJ2-3, the complete variable domain is DGGITQSPKYLFRKEGQNVTLSCEQNLNHDAMYWYRQDPGQGLRLIYYSQIVNDFQKGDIAEGYSVSREKKESFPLTVTSAQKNPTAFYLCASNDRRTGTDTQYFGPGTRLTVL.